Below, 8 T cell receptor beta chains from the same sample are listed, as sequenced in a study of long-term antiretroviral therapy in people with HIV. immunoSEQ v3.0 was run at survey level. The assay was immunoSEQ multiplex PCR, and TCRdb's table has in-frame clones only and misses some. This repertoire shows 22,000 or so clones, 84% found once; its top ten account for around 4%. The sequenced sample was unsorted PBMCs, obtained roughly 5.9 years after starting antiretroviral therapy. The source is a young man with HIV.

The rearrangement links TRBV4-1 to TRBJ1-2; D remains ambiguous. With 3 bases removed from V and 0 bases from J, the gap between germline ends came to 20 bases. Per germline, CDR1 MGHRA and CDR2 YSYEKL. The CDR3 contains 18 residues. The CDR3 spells CASSHPRTGYTANYGYTF. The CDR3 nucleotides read TGCGCCAGCAGCCACCCGCGAACTGGGTATACGGCTAACTATGGCTACACCTTC.

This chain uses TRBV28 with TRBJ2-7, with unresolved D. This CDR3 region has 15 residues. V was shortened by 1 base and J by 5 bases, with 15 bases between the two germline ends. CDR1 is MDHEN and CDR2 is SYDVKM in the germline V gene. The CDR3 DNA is TGTGCCAGCAGTTTATATGGGCGACCTCTCCACGAGCAGTACTTC. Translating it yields CASSLYGRPLHEQYF.

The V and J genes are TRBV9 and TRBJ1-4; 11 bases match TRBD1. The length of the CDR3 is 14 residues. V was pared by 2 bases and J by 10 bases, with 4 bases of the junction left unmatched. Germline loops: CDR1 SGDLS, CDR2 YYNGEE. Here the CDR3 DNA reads TGTGCCAGCAGCGTCGGGGACAGGGGGGTAAAACTGTTTTTT. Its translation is CASSVGDRGVKLFF.

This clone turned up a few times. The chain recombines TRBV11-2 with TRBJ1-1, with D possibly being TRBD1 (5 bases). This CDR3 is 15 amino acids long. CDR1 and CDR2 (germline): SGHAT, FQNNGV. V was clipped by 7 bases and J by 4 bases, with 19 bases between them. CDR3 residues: CASTYGGGGFTEAFF. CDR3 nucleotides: TGTGCCAGCACTTACGGGGGGGGAGGATTCACTGAAGCTTTCTTT.

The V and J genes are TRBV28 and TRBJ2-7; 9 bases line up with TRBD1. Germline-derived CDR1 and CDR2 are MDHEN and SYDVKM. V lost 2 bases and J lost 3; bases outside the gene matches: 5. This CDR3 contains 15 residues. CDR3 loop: CASSLPTGGFYEQYF. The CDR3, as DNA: TGTGCCAGCAGTTTACCGACAGGGGGGTTCTACGAGCAGTACTTC. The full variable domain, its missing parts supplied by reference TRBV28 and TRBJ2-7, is DVKVTQSSRYLVKRTGEKVFLECVQDMDHENMFWYRQDPGLGLRLIYFSYDVKMKEKGDIPEGYSVSREKKERFSLILESASTNQTSMYLCASSLPTGGFYEQYFGPGTRLTVT.

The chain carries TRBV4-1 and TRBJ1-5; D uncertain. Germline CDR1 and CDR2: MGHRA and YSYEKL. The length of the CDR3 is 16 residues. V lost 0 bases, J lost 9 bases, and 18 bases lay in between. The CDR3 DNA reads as TGCGCCAGCAGCCAAGAGGGTTGGTCGGCCCCAGGGCCCCAGCATTTT. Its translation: CASSQEGWSAPGPQHF.

The CDR3 bases are TGTGCCAGCAGCTCGGGGACCCTCACAGATACGCAGTATTTT. Amino acid sequence: CASSSGTLTDTQYF. The chain carries TRBV5-6 and TRBJ2-3; perhaps D is TRBD1 or TRBD2 (5 bases each). The CDR3 is made up of 14 amino acids. Germline V gives CDR1 SGHDT, CDR2 YYEEEE. Trimming took 3 bases from V and 2 from J, leaving 10 bases between them.

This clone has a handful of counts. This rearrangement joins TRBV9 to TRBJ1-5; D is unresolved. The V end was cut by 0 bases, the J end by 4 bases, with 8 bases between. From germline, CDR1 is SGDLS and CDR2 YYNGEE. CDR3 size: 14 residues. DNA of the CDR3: TGTGCCAGCAGCGTAGAAGACAATAATCAGCCCCAGCATTTT. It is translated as CASSVEDNNQPQHF.